This T cell receptor (beta chain) comes out of a study of CXCR3-negative and CXCR3-positive naive CD8 T cells. The authors gated naive CD8+ T cells as CD45RO-CCR7+CD27+CD95-. UMI labels and 5' RACE were used to prepare the TRB cDNA libraries. Reprocessing the 5' RACE reads, TCRdb reports a single entry for every CDR3 protein and omits DNA. In all, the sample yields some 39,000 distinct CDR3 sequences. This CDR3 region has 14 residues. Per germline, CDR1 MNHNS and CDR2 SASEGT. As regards this clonotype: The antigen is not known.

Study findings and constraints: For memory CD8+ cells diversity was much lower, but both naive subsets had comparably high diversity.

Sequencing used naive CXCR3- CD8+ T cells from blood. Subset noted: CD45RO-CCR7+CD27+CD95- naive CD8+ T cells lacking CXCR3 (TNR3-). The receptor comes from a human donor in good health. Some clones in this sample may be carry-over from other donors' samples. This chain links TRBV6-1 with TRBJ1-4; the TRBD1 assignment by TCRdb is unverifiable without DNA. Here the CDR3 reads CASRDTGIGEKLFF.